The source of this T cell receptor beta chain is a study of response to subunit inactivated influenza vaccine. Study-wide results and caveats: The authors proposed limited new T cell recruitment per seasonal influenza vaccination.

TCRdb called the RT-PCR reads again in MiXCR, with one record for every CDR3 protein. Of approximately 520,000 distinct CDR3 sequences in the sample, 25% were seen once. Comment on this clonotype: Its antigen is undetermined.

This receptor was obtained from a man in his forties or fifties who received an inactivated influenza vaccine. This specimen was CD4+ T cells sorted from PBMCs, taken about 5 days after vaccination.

The DNA of the CDR3 is TGCAGTGCCTGGACTAGCGGGAGTGTTGAGACCCAGTACTTC. It encodes CSAWTSGSVETQYF. V and J are TRBV20-1 and TRBJ2-5; TRBD2 matches 13 bases. Germline V gene data show CDR1 as DFQATT and CDR2 as SNEGSKA (reference sequence). V was clipped by 6 bases and J by 5 bases; unmatched bases: 6. The length of the CDR3 is 14 residues.